This record looks at one T cell receptor (beta chain) sequence and its context. Antigen: not known. TCRdb's table, derived via immunoSEQ multiplex PCR, lists solely in-frame clones and lacks some. The table lists 50,000 to 85,000 clones, roughly four fifths of them singletons. The sample originates from a study of radiotherapy plus CTLA-4 blockade in lung cancer. Across the whole study: Objective responses arose in 15% to 20% of patients, and around 30% experienced disease control.

Focal radiation with ipilimumab CTLA-4 blockade was given to patients with chemo-refractory metastatic non-small-cell lung cancer. Study results and limitations: Increased serum interferon-beta after radiation also reportedly predicted response strongly. The study found tumor-derived TCR clones expanded in blood after radiotherapy plus ipilimumab.

The sample was peripheral blood, taken from a patient treated with radiotherapy plus ipilimumab. This receptor was identified in a human donor with non-small cell lung cancer who had a partial response to radiotherapy plus ipilimumab.

The CDR3 bases are TGTGCCAGCAGCCCTGGACTATTCCCAGATACGCAGTATTTT. This gives the protein CASSPGLFPDTQYF. This chain joins TRBV7-3 and TRBJ2-3; D may be TRBD2 (6 bases). CDR3 length: 14 amino acids. V was shortened by 5 bases and J by 4 bases, with 13 bases between the two germline ends. Germline V lookup: CDR1 SGHTA, CDR2 FQGTGA.